This T cell receptor beta chain emerged from a study of esophageal squamous cell carcinoma under preoperative chemotherapy. One entry per CDR3 protein, called by TCRdb with MiXCR from the PCR reads. The sample contains approximately 20,000 distinct CDR3 sequences, just over 45% of which appear only once. The study, taken as a whole, reports: Peripheral T cells showed a significant TCR diversity increase after chemotherapy, unlike tumor-infiltrating lymphocytes. Clonal contraction, more than amplification, hit abundant clones after paclitaxel-nedaplatin.

Remarks on this clonotype: Its specificity is not known.

As to time point: after preoperative PTX-NDP chemotherapy. Patients received paclitaxel-nedaplatin as preoperative chemotherapy before surgery. This CDR3 region has 13 residues. The germline V gene has CDR1 SGHAT and CDR2 FQNNGV. Between the trimmed V and J ends, which lost 3 bases and 4 bases, there was a span of 9 bases. The specimen was obtained from a patient given preoperative chemotherapy. V is TRBV11-2 and J is TRBJ2-5; unclear D gene. The source is a human donor with esophageal squamous cell carcinoma. The donor label of this sample is uncertain. The CDR3 nucleotides read TGTGCCAGCAGCTTTGAGGCTCGAGAGACCCAGTACTTC. Protein: CASSFEARETQYF.